Listed here is a single T cell receptor (beta chain). What antigen it recognizes has not been identified. One base away there is no much larger clone; base qualities are not given. This sample includes further DNA sequences coding for the same CDR3. This record comes from a study of cytomegalovirus exposure and HLA in healthy donors listed by TCRdb under 2017. For context, the study as a whole: According to an earlier analysis of 550 to 750 of the donors, about 179 million T cells yielded some 120 million unique TCR beta sequences and about 300 Gb of sequence data. Four or five DR-DQ haplotypes were handled as single units for association and clustering because linkage in the cohort was strong. A later genetic analysis took genome-wide SNP genotypes for about three fifths of the 666 donors and used that subset as a discovery cohort. On average, about 240,000 unique TCR beta nucleotide sequences were sequenced per donor among some 420 genotyped donors of the cohort, with roughly a sixth of those sequences being non-productive. To predict cytomegalovirus infection status, the study brought together high-throughput TCR immunosequencing, statistical association of individual TCRs with disease status, and machine learning. Every repertoire in the discovery cohort had been generated on one and the same sequencing platform. Class I and class II HLA loci were covered by the typing at four-digit resolution. The study used immunosequencing to profile the T cell repertoires of approximately 690 subjects and linked those repertoires to cytomegalovirus serostatus. The later analysis used no new phenotypic data to find candidate immune exposures, relying instead on TCR beta sequences and their occurrence across donors. An earlier analysis of 587 of the donors used high-throughput TCR beta sequencing to judge whether each TCR beta V gene segment behaved as functional or pseudogenic. Among the roughly 370 genotyped donors, approximately 77% belonged to the genetic ancestry cluster associated with self-reported Caucasian donors. Along with the approximately 670-subject first cohort, a separate validation cohort of over 90 different subjects was used. In a later analysis, previously published TCR beta repertoires from 670 or so donors were re-analyzed and high-resolution HLA genotyping was added so that TCR occurrence patterns could be studied. Typing coverage differed by locus: A, B, C, DRB1 and DQB1 were typed in about 620-640 donors, DQA1 in about 500, DPA1 in 600 to 610, and DPB1 in about 450. Donor age, sex, ethnicity and CMV serostatus were compiled together with the repertoire data. The aim of the study was to test whether cataloging public T cell receptors could identify signatures of past pathogen exposure. An early release that covered fewer than 750 HLA-typed donors contained approximately 300 gigabases of sequencing data and about 84 million unique TCR sequences.

The germline V gene provides CDR1 MNHEY and CDR2 SVGAGI. The junction carries 9 bases between V and J, which are trimmed by 2 bases and 1 base respectively. The CDR3, from cysteine to phenylalanine, totals 14 residues. Only CDR3 DNA remains: 42 bases, in frame from the first base. To prepare the library, the immunoSEQ multiplex PCR assay was applied. For the multiplex PCR, a mixture combining 60 forward primers for TCR Vbeta segments and 13 reverse primers for TCR Jbeta segments was used. The CDR3 region of rearranged TCR beta genes was amplified from genomic DNA with a multiplex PCR assay. On the Illumina HiSeq System, the amplified TCR beta libraries were sequenced as 87-base-pair reads. On the authors' methods: Across the 500 to 700 repertoires, a later analysis counted approximately 83 million unique TCR beta chains, roughly 11 million of which were shared by at least two donors. A nearest-neighbor algorithm error-corrected the raw reads and collapsed the reads into unique sequences, merging closely related sequences to remove PCR and sequencing errors. To assign V, D and J gene segments, CDR3 sequences were aligned to IMGT reference sequences. For a sequence to be retained, a match of at least six nucleotides was required to both a V gene segment and a J gene segment. A rearrangement counted as productive if the CDR3 had no stop codons and remained in frame with V and J, and every other rearrangement counted as non-productive. CDR3 was defined according to IMGT convention as the region running from the second conserved V-encoded cysteine to the conserved J-encoded phenylalanine. In an earlier analysis of 500 to 650 of the donors, sequences lacking an unambiguous match to a single V gene segment were excluded. In an earlier analysis of about 590 of the donors, a V segment was called functional when productive rearrangements were above 56.7%, and segregating when the standard deviation between donors exceeded 5%. A statistical classification framework was built for diagnosing cytomegalovirus status from the catalog of TCR beta chain sequences. V and J gene assignment, in a later analysis, came from comparing TCR nucleotide sequences with IMGT/GENE-DB human TR gene sequences. Using the TCRdist pipeline, a later analysis assigned CDR3 sequences along with most-parsimonious VDJ recombination scenarios. In a later analysis, every TCR beta chain was defined by the combination of its CDR3 amino acid sequence and its V-gene family, and reads without a unique V-gene family were dropped. As a way to deal with suspected cross-contamination and a sequencing artifact, a later analysis dropped over 550 nucleotide sequences that were highly shared and had low generation probability. In a later analysis, a clonal expansion index was calculated for each public chain from normalized within-repertoire ranks of inferred template counts. Generation probabilities in a later analysis came from a VDJ recombination model fitted to out-of-frame rearrangements, and those results were checked against IGoR. In a later analysis, TCR-TCR, TCR-HLA and TCR-CMV co-occurrence was scored with hypergeometric tests, and a repertoire-size bias correction was applied to TCR pairs. False discovery rates were estimated in a later analysis by permuting HLA or CMV assignments 20 times. In a later analysis, co-occurring TCRs were grouped using DBSCAN, and TCRdist sequence similarity was added for clustering within HLA-allele-positive subsets. Repertoires with fewer than 30,000 or more than 120,000 public chains, plus five repertoires with anomalous nucleotide sharing, were excluded from co-occurrence clustering. TCRdb took over this immuneACCESS table, retaining in-frame rearrangements with V and J assigned. Such tables are incomplete; in checked studies, under half of the missing clones stem from an unresolved V gene, and the remainder is unexplained. V and J calls and clone size come straight from that table; D and trimming were deduced from the DNA. The sample table records a few hundred thousand clones; approximately 80% of these occur just once. Roughly 0.22% of the sample is held by the ten biggest clonotypes.

The cohort consisted of 600 to 750 healthy bone marrow donors. At the time of sampling, every cohort member was nominally healthy, though immune exposures that went unrecorded were likely present. The donor was CMV seronegative and was included in the group of 352 seronegative cohort members. A peripheral blood sample was provided by each donor, and peripheral blood mononuclear cells were used for TCR beta sequencing. Genomic DNA was extracted from the blood cell samples with the Qiagen DNeasy Blood Extraction Kit. What the research found in general, with its limitations: Because HLA typing was missing for some donors at each locus, association tests included only the typed subset. A later analysis found that TCR association rates varied across HLA loci, with DRB1 alleles showing the most associated TCRs and HLA-C alleles the fewest. A group of highly shared sequence variants was considered likely to be a technical artifact of the sequencing pipeline. Some IMGT-functional V segments, including TRBV6-2 and TRBV6-3, could not be distinguished by the 87-base-pair reads and were therefore excluded. A later genetic analysis reported fewer N-insertions in productive TCRs among donors in an Asian-associated ancestry cluster than the roughly 700-donor mean. Presence/absence analyses assumed roughly uniform sequencing depth across donors, an assumption that may not hold. A later genetic analysis associated a missense DCLRE1C variant with V-gene and J-gene trimming of TCR beta chains, and an independent cohort replicated the association. Broadly in line with IMGT annotations, most TCR beta V segments showed up in productive rearrangements about 87% or about 30% of the time in an earlier analysis of around 600 of the donors. A few of the identified cytomegalovirus-associated TCR beta chains were confirmed in vitro to be specific for cytomegalovirus antigens. A total of 164 TCR beta chains were listed by the study as associated with cytomegalovirus. A later analysis found that HLA-associated TCR beta chains were more clonally expanded and had lower generation probabilities than equally common non-associated chains. While some public TCRs were present in many individuals, most TCR sequences turned up only very rarely across donors. Assigning TCR associations to individual alleles was difficult when HLA alleles, especially DR and DQ, strongly co-occurred. CMV serostatus was the only immune exposure information available for the cohort. Correlated functional status among segregating V segments might be attributable to linkage disequilibrium, but an unknown experimental factor could not be ruled out. A further reported finding was that TCR beta sequences accurately predicted the HLA-A and HLA-B alleles for most subjects in the first cohort. The classifier was reported to diagnose cytomegalovirus status with high specificity and sensitivity in both the original cohort and the validation cohort. According to the authors, the approach could potentially be generalized to other disease states and immunological phenotypes. Some 16 rarely observed V segments, including chromosome 9 orphons, were excluded from the earlier analysis of about 610 of the donors because counts were too low. Specific HLA alleles were associated with 16,951 TCR beta sequences at a false discovery rate of 0.05 in a later analysis. According to a later analysis, most CMV-associated TCR beta chains appeared to be HLA-restricted, and the HLA associations seemed to be driven largely by CMV exposure. In a later analysis, several top co-occurrence clusters were reported to appear linked to parvovirus B19, influenza, CMV and Epstein-Barr virus. In this cohort, only TCR beta chains were sequenced, and detectable features were limited by the absence of alpha or paired-chain data.

This TCR came from a girl aged 2-10 years in good health and CMV-seronegative. The V and J segments used are TRBV6-5 and TRBJ2-7; TRBD2 could be the D gene, as 6 bases match. The sample comprised PBMCs. Here the CDR3 is given as CASSYRDSSYEQYF. The sequenced DNA is TGTGCCAGCAGTTACCGGGACTCGTCCTACGAGCAGTACTTC.